This TCR beta chain was recovered during a study of cytomegalovirus exposure and HLA in healthy donors. General study findings and limits: In a later analysis, at a false discovery rate of 0.05, roughly 16,000 TCR beta sequences matched HLA alleles. As a later analysis revealed, most CMV-associated TCR beta chains appeared HLA-restricted.

The germline V gene has CDR1 MNHNY and CDR2 SVGAGI (reference sequence). V was shortened by 5 bases and J by 7 bases, with 14 bases between the two germline ends. The CDR3 runs 13 residues. Vbeta (60) and Jbeta (13) primers were used in the PCR. Method: immunoSEQ multiplex PCR; TCRdb's copy keeps in-frame clones and lacks some. The sample has about 150,000 clones; roughly 80% are singletons. Remarks on this clone: Its matching antigen is unknown.

This chain uses TRBV6-6 with TRBJ1-2; TRBD1 is a possible D gene (5 bases). This receptor was identified in a man aged 25-45 years in good health and CMV-seropositive. Sequences were obtained from PBMCs. The CDR3 sequence: CASSPPQGGGYTF. The CDR3 DNA is TGTGCCAGCAGTCCCCCCCAGGGAGGTGGCTACACCTTC.